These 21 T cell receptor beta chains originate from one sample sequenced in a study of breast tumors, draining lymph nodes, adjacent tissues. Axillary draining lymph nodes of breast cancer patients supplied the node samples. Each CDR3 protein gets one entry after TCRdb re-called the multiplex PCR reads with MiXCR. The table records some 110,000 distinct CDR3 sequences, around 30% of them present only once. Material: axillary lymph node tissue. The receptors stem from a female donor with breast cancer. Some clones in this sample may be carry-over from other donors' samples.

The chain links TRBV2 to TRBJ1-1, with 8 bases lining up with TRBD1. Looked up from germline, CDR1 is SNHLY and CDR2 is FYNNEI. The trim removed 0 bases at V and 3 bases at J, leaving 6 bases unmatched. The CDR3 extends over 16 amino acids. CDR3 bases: TGTGCCAGCAGTGAAGCCTACGGACAGGGTGACACTGAAGCTTTCTTT. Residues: CASSEAYGQGDTEAFF.

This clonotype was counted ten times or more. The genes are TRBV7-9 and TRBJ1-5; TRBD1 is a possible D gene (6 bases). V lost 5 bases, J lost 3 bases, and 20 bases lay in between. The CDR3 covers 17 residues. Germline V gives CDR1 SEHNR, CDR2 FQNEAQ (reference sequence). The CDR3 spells CASSPEGAGDSNQPQHF. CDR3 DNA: TGTGCCAGCAGCCCCGAAGGGGCAGGGGATTCCAATCAGCCCCAGCATTTT.

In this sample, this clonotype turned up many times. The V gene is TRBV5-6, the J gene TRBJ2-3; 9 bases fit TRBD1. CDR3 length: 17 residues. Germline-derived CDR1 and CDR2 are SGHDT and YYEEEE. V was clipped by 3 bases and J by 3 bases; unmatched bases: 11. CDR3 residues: CASSYWTRDRATDTQYF. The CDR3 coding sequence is TGTGCCAGCAGCTATTGGACCCGGGACAGGGCGACAGATACGCAGTATTTT.

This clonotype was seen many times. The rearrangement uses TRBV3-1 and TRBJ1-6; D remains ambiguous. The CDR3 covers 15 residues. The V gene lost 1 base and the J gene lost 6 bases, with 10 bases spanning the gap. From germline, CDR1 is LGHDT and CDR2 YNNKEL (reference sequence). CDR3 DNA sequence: TGTGCCAGCAGCCAAGGACGAATTGCTAATTCACCCCTCCACTTT. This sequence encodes CASSQGRIANSPLHF.

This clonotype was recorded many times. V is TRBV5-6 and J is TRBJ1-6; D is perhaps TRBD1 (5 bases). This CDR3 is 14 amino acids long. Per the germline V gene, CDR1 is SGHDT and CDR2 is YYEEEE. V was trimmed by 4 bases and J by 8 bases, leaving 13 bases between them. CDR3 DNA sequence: TGTGCCAGCAGCGCGCTTGGGGGGGATTCACCCCTCCACTTT. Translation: CASSALGGDSPLHF.

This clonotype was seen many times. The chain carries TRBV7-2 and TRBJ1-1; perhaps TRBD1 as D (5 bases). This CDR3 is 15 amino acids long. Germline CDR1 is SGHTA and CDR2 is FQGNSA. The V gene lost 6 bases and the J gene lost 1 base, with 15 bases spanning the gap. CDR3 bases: TGTGCCAGCAGTCCGCACAGGAGTCCGAACACTGAAGCTTTCTTT. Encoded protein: CASSPHRSPNTEAFF.

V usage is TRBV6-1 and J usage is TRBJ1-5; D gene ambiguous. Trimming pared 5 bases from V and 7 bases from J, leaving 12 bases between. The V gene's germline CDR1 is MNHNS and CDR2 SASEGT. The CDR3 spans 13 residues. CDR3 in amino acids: CASSQSLLQPQHF. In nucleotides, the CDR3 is TGTGCCAGCAGTCAGAGTCTATTGCAGCCCCAGCATTTT.

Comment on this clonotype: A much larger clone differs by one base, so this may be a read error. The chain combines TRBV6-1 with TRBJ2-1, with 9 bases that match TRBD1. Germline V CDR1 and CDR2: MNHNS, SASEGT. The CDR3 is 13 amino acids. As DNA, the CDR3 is TGTGCCAGCAGGATACAGGGGGCGAATGAGCGGTTCTTC. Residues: CASRIQGANERFF.

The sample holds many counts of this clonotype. For the CDR3, the DNA is TGCGCCAGCAGCTGGGGGACAGGGCTCTACGAGCAGTACTTC. Translating gives CASSWGTGLYEQYF. The chain uses TRBV5-1 and TRBJ2-7; TRBD1 agrees at 9 bases. The germline V gene encodes CDR1 SGHRS and CDR2 YFSETQ. V shed 3 bases, J shed 3 bases, and the junction held 4 bases outside the gene matches. The CDR3 consists of 14 residues.

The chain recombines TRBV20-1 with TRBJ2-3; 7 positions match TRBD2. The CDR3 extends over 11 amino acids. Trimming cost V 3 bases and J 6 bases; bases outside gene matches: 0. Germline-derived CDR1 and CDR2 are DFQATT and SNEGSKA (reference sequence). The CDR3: CSASGGDTQYF. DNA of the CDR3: TGCAGTGCTAGCGGGGGGGATACGCAGTATTTT.

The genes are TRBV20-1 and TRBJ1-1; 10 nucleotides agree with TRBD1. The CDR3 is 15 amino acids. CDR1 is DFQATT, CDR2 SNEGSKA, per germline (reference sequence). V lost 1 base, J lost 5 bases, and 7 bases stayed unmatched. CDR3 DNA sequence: TGCAGTGCTAGAGCAGGGACAGGGGCGAGGACTGAAGCTTTCTTT. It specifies CSARAGTGARTEAFF.

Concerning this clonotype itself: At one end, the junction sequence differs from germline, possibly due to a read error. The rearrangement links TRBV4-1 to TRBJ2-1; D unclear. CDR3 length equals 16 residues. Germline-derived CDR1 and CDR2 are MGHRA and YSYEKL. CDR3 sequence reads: CASSQEPGSSYNEQFF. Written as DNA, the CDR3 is TGCGCCAGCAGCCAAGAGCCGGGTAGCTCCTATAATGAGCAGTTCTTC.

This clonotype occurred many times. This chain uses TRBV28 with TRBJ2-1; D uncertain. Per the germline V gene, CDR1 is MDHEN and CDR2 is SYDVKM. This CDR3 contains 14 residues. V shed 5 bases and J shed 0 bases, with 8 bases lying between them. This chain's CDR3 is CASSPVGSYNEQFF. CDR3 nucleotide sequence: TGTGCCAGCAGTCCGGTTGGCTCCTACAATGAGCAGTTCTTC.

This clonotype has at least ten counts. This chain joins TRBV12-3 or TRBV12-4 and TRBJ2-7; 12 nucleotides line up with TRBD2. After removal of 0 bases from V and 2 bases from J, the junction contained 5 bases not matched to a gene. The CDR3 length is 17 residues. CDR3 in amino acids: CASSLARTSGNPYEQYF. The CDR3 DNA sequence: TGTGCCAGCAGTTTAGCGCGGACTAGCGGGAACCCCTACGAGCAGTACTTC.

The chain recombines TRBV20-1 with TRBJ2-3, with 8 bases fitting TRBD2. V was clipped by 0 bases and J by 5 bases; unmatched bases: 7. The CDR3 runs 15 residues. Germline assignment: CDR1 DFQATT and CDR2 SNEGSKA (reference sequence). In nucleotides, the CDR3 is TGCAGTGCTAGAGATCGAGCGGGGGCTTTAGATACGCAGTATTTT. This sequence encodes CSARDRAGALDTQYF.

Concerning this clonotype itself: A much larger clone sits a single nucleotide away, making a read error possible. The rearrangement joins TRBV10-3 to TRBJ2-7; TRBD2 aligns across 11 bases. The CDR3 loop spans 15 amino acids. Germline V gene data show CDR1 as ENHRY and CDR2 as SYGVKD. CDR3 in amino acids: CVSSQGTSGPYEQYF. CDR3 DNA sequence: TGTGTCAGCAGCCAAGGGACTAGCGGCCCCTACGAGCAGTACTTC.

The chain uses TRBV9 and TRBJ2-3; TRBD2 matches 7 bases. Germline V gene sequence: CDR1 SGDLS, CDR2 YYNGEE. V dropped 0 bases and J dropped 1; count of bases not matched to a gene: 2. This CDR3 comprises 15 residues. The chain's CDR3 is CASSVVGGGTDTQYF. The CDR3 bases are TGTGCCAGCAGCGTAGTTGGGGGGGGCACAGATACGCAGTATTTT.

In DNA, the CDR3 is TGTGCCATTAGGGGTTCTAGCGGGAATTCACCCCTCCACTTT. This codes for CAIRGSSGNSPLHF. This sequence joins TRBV10-3 and TRBJ1-6, with D perhaps TRBD1 (5 bases). V lost 9 bases, J lost 7 bases, and 16 bases lay in between. This CDR3 has 14 amino acids. Per germline, CDR1 ENHRY and CDR2 SYGVKD.

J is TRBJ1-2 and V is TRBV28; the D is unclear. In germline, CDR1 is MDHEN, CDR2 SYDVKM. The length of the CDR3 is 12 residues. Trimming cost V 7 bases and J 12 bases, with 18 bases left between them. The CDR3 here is CASNKRTDGNTF. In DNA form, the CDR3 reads TGTGCCAGCAACAAACGGACTGATGGAAACACCTTC.

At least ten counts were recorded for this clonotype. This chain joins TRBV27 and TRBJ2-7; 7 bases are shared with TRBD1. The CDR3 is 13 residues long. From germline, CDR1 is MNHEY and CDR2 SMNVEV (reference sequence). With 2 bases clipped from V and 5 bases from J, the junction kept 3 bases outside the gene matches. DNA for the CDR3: TGTGCCAGCAGTTTACGAGGGGGCCACGAGCAGTACTTC. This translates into CASSLRGGHEQYF.

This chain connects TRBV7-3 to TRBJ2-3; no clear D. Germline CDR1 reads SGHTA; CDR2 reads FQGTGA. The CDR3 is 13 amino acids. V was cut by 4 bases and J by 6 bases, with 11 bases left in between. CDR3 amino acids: CASSSRTEDTQYF. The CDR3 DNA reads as TGTGCCAGCAGCTCCAGGACGGAGGATACGCAGTATTTT.